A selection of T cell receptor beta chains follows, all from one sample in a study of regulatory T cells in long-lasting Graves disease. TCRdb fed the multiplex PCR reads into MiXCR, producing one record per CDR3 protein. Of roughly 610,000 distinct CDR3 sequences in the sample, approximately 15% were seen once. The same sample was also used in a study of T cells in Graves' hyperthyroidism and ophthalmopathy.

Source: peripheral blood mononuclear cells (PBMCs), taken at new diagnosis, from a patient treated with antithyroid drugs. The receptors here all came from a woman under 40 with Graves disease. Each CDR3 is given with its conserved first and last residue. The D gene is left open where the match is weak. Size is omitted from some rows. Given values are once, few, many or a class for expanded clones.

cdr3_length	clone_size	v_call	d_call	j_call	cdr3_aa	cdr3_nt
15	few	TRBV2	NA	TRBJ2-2	CASSEGIGGTGELFF	TGTGCCAGCAGTGAGGGAATAGGGGGAACCGGGGAGCTGTTTTTT
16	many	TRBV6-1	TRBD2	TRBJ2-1	CASRGGVKGRENEQFF	TGTGCCAGCAGGGGGGGGGTAAAGGGACGAGAGAATGAGCAGTTCTTC
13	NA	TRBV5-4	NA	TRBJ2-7	CASSLRVSHEQYF	TGTGCCAGCAGCTTGCGGGTGTCCCACGAGCAGTACTTC
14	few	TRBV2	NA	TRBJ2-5	CASSEFWGEETQYF	TGTGCCAGCAGTGAGTTTTGGGGAGAAGAGACCCAGTACTTC
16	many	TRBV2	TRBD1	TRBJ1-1	CASSEKGSTGDTEAFF	TGTGCCAGCAGTGAAAAGGGTAGCACAGGGGACACTGAAGCTTTCTTT
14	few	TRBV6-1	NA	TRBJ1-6	CASSGDFYNSPLHF	TGTGCCAGCAGTGGGGACTTCTATAATTCACCCCTCCACTTT
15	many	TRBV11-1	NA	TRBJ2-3	CASSRPGDSTDTQYF	TGTGCCAGCAGCAGACCCGGGGACAGCACAGATACGCAGTATTTT
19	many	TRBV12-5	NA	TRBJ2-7	CASVSPTTHFSGGAYEQYF	TGTGCTAGTGTTTCCCCGACGACCCATTTTAGCGGAGGGGCCTACGAGCAGTACTTC
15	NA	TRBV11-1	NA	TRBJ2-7	CASSLGLESSYEQYF	TGTGCCAGCAGCTTAGGACTGGAAAGCTCCTACGAGCAGTACTTC
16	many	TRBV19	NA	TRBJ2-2	CASSVTSGIGTGELFF	TGTGCCAGTAGTGTCACTTCGGGGATCGGCACCGGGGAGCTGTTTTTT
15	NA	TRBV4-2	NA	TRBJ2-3	CASSQDRRLPDTQYF	TGTGCCAGCAGCCAAGATCGGAGACTACCAGATACGCAGTATTTT
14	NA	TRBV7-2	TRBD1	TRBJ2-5	CASSFDRGLETQYF	TGTGCCAGCAGCTTTGACAGGGGGCTGGAGACCCAGTACTTC
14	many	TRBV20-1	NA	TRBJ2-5	CSAAEFGGWETQYF	TGCAGTGCCGCCGAATTTGGGGGATGGGAGACCCAGTACTTC
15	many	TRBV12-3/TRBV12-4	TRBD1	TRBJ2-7	CASSLGGQGDYEQYF	TGTGCCAGCAGTTTAGGCGGACAGGGAGACTACGAGCAGTACTTC
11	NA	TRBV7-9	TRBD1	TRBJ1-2	CASSRQGHYTF	TGTGCCAGCAGCCGACAGGGACACTACACCTTC
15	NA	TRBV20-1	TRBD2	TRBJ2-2	CSVGGVGWNTGELFF	TGCAGTGTGGGGGGGGTGGGATGGAACACCGGGGAGCTGTTTTTT
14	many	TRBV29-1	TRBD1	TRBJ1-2	CSAELTGYTYGYTF	TGCAGCGCTGAACTGACAGGGTATACCTATGGCTACACCTTC
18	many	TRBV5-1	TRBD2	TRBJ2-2	CASKEGTSGRTNTGELFF	TGCGCCAGCAAGGAAGGGACTAGCGGGAGGACGAACACCGGGGAGCTGTTTTTT
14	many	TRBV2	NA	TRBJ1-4	CASRPGRQHEKLFF	TGTGCCAGCAGACCGGGACGACAACATGAAAAACTGTTTTTT
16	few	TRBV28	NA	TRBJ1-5	CASSLSSRGSNQPQHF	TGTGCCAGCAGTTTATCCAGCCGGGGTAGCAATCAGCCCCAGCATTTT
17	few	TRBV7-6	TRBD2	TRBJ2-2	CASSHLPGRVNPGELFF	TGTGCCAGCAGCCACCTCCCCGGGAGGGTGAACCCCGGGGAGCTGTTTTTT
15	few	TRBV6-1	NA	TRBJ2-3	CASSAIRMGTDTQYF	TGTGCCAGCAGTGCAATTCGGATGGGCACAGATACGCAGTATTTT
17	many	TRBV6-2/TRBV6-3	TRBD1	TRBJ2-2	CASRAKSGTVVPGELFF	TGTGCCAGCAGGGCGAAGTCCGGGACAGTGGTCCCCGGGGAGCTGTTTTTT
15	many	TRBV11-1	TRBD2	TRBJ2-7	CASSFRTSGYYEQYF	TGTGCCAGCAGCTTCCGGACTAGCGGATACTACGAGCAGTACTTC
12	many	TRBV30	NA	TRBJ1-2	CAWSVGRIGYTF	TGTGCCTGGAGTGTGGGGAGGATTGGCTACACCTTC
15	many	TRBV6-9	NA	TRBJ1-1	CASSYSRQWNTEAFF	TGTGCCAGCAGTTACTCTAGACAATGGAACACTGAAGCTTTCTTT
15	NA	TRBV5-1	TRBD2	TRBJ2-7	CASSPAGAGRYEQYF	TGCGCCAGCAGCCCGGCCGGAGCGGGACGATACGAGCAGTACTTC